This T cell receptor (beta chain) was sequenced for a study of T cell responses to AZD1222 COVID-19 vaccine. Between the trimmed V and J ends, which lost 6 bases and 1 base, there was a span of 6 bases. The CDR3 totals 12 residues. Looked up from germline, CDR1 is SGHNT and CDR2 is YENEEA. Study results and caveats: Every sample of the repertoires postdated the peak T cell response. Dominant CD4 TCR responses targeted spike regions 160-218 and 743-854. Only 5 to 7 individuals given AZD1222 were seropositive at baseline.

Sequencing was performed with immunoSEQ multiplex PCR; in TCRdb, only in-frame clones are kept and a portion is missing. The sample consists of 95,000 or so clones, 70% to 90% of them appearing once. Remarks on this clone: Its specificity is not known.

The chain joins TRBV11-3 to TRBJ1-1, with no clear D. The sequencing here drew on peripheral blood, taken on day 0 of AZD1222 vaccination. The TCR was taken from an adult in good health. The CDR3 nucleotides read TGTGCCAGCAGTTCAGAGAACACTGAAGCTTTCTTT. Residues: CASSSENTEAFF.